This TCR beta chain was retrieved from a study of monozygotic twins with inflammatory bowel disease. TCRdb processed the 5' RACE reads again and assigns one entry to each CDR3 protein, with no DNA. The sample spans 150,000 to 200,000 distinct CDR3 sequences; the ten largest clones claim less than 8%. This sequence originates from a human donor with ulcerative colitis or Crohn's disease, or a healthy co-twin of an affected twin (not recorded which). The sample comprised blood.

CDR3 region: CASSFSTGNSYNSPLHF. J is TRBJ1-6 and V is TRBV12-3 or TRBV12-4. CDR3 length: 17 amino acids.